A selection of T cell receptor beta chains follows, all from one sample in a study of cytomegalovirus exposure and HLA in healthy donors. Clones were sequenced by immunoSEQ multiplex PCR, and TCRdb holds only the in-frame ones, with some missing. The data show under 150,000 clones, almost 80% seen once. The sequenced sample was PBMCs. All receptors come from a woman in her thirties or forties in good health and CMV-seropositive. CDR3s include the opening cysteine and the closing phenylalanine or tryptophan. D genes are given only for firm matches. Clone size is given for some rows only: seen once, a few or many times, or a class if the clone is expanded.

length: 17
D: TRBD2
V: TRBV9
J: TRBJ2-7
size: .
CDR3: CASSDGTSGGSAYEQYF
DNA: TGTGCCAGCAGCGATGGGACTAGCGGGGGTTCTGCCTACGAGCAGTACTTC

length: 19
D: TRBD2
V: TRBV12-5
J: TRBJ2-1
size: .
CDR3: CASGLGLAGGRVSYNEQFF
DNA: TGTGCTAGTGGTTTGGGACTAGCGGGGGGGCGGGTCTCCTACAATGAGCAGTTCTTC

length: 15
D: TRBD1
V: TRBV9
J: TRBJ2-2
size: .
CDR3: CASSAGTGNTGELFF
DNA: TGTGCCAGCAGCGCCGGGACAGGGAACACCGGGGAGCTGTTTTTT

length: 14
D: TRBD2
V: TRBV6-1
J: TRBJ2-7
size: .
CDR3: CASSSSGGRYEQYF
DNA: TGTGCCAGCAGTAGTAGCGGGGGAAGATACGAGCAGTACTTC

length: 16
D: .
V: TRBV6-6
J: TRBJ1-2
size: .
CDR3: CASSSHGGGPPYGYTF
DNA: TGTGCCAGCAGTTCCCACGGGGGGGGCCCGCCTTATGGCTACACCTTC

length: 13
D: .
V: TRBV6-5
J: TRBJ1-2
size: .
CDR3: CASSLGRVGGYTF
DNA: TGTGCCAGTAGCCTCGGCAGGGTGGGAGGCTACACCTTC

length: 12
D: TRBD1
V: TRBV2
J: TRBJ1-3
size: .
CDR3: CASSGQGDTIYF
DNA: TGTGCCAGCAGTGGCCAGGGGGACACCATATATTTT

length: 15
D: TRBD2
V: TRBV11-2
J: TRBJ2-1
size: few
CDR3: CASSLLAGGYNEQFF
DNA: TGTGCCAGCAGCTTATTAGCGGGGGGATACAATGAGCAGTTCTTC

length: 13
D: .
V: TRBV2
J: TRBJ2-3
size: .
CDR3: CASRNGGTDTQYF
DNA: TGTGCCAGCAGAAACGGAGGCACAGATACGCAGTATTTT

length: 11
D: .
V: TRBV29-1
J: TRBJ2-7
size: .
CDR3: CSVDRGYEQYF
DNA: TGCAGCGTTGACAGGGGTTACGAGCAGTACTTC

length: 16
D: TRBD1
V: TRBV27
J: TRBJ2-5
size: .
CDR3: CASSQQGITYQETQYF
DNA: TGTGCCAGCAGTCAACAGGGGATTACGTACCAAGAGACCCAGTACTTC

length: 17
D: TRBD1
V: TRBV6-1
J: TRBJ1-5
size: .
CDR3: CASSESRTGVNIQPQHF
DNA: TGTGCCAGCAGTGAATCGAGGACAGGGGTGAATATCCAGCCCCAGCATTTT

length: 16
D: .
V: TRBV16
J: TRBJ1-1
size: .
CDR3: CASSQYGAGVNTEAFF
DNA: TGTGCCAGCAGCCAATACGGTGCAGGCGTGAACACTGAAGCTTTCTTT

length: 15
D: TRBD2
V: TRBV6-1
J: TRBJ2-7
size: .
CDR3: CASRFGLAGTYEQYF
DNA: TGTGCCAGCAGATTTGGACTAGCGGGGACCTACGAGCAGTACTTC

length: 17
D: .
V: TRBV2
J: TRBJ2-2
size: .
CDR3: CASRELGGGTNTGELFF
DNA: TGTGCCAGCAGGGAACTCGGCGGCGGAACCAACACCGGGGAGCTGTTTTTT

length: 14
D: TRBD2
V: TRBV7-3
J: TRBJ2-7
size: .
CDR3: CAGHPGTRLCEQYF
DNA: TGTGCCGGACATCCCGGGACTAGGCTCTGCGAGCAGTACTTC

length: 15
D: .
V: TRBV5-1
J: TRBJ1-5
size: .
CDR3: CASSLATSGGQPQHF
DNA: TGCGCCAGCAGCTTGGCCACCAGCGGAGGACAGCCCCAGCATTTT

length: 15
D: TRBD1
V: TRBV6-5
J: TRBJ1-2
size: .
CDR3: CASARRGSPVYGYTF
DNA: TGTGCCAGCGCGCGCAGGGGGTCCCCAGTATATGGCTACACCTTC

length: 13
D: .
V: TRBV30
J: TRBJ1-1
size: few
CDR3: CAWSVMRNTEAFF
DNA: TGTGCCTGGAGTGTAATGAGGAACACTGAAGCTTTCTTT

length: 15
D: TRBD1
V: TRBV6-1
J: TRBJ2-7
size: .
CDR3: CASSESGGYSREQYF
DNA: TGTGCCAGCAGTGAATCAGGGGGCTATTCGCGGGAGCAGTACTTC

length: 12
D: .
V: TRBV2
J: TRBJ1-2
size: .
CDR3: CASIVAPGGYTF
DNA: TGTGCCAGCATAGTCGCCCCGGGTGGCTACACCTTC

length: 12
D: .
V: TRBV30
J: TRBJ2-1
size: .
CDR3: CARRDSYNEQFF
DNA: TGTGCCCGTCGCGATTCTTACAATGAGCAGTTCTTC

length: 16
D: .
V: TRBV6-6
J: TRBJ1-5
size: .
CDR3: CASSYRPGVSNQPQHF
DNA: TGTGCCAGCAGTTACCGTCCGGGGGTTAGTAATCAGCCCCAGCATTTT

length: 17
D: .
V: TRBV4-2
J: TRBJ2-3
size: once
CDR3: CASSQDRRGVSTDTQYF
DNA: TGTGCCAGCAGCCAAGACCGCAGGGGGGTAAGCACAGATACGCAGTATTTT

length: 12
D: .
V: TRBV5-1
J: TRBJ1-1
size: .
CDR3: CASSLTDTEAFF
DNA: TGCGCCAGCAGCTTGACGGACACTGAAGCTTTCTTT

length: 14
D: .
V: TRBV4-1
J: TRBJ2-3
size: .
CDR3: CASSQVYLADTQYF
DNA: TGCGCCAGCAGCCAAGTTTACTTGGCAGATACGCAGTATTTT

length: 14
D: TRBD1
V: TRBV7-9
J: TRBJ2-1
size: .
CDR3: CASSPTTGVNEQFF
DNA: TGTGCCAGCAGCCCAACGACAGGGGTCAATGAGCAGTTCTTC

length: 16
D: TRBD1
V: TRBV28
J: TRBJ1-2
size: once
CDR3: CASSAFEDRENYGYTF
DNA: TGTGCCAGCAGCGCATTCGAGGACAGGGAAAACTATGGCTACACCTTC

length: 15
D: .
V: TRBV5-4
J: TRBJ2-2
size: once
CDR3: CASSSGQLNTGELFF
DNA: TGTGCCAGCAGCTCAGGACAGCTAAACACCGGGGAGCTGTTTTTT

length: 14
D: TRBD1
V: TRBV15
J: TRBJ2-7
size: .
CDR3: CATSIDRGNYEQYF
DNA: TGTGCCACCAGCATCGACAGGGGGAACTACGAGCAGTACTTC

length: 13
D: .
V: TRBV15
J: TRBJ2-3
size: .
CDR3: CATSRDAVGTQYF
DNA: TGTGCCACCAGCAGAGATGCGGTTGGTACGCAGTATTTT

length: 14
D: .
V: TRBV15
J: TRBJ1-1
size: .
CDR3: CATSRDFASGEAFF
DNA: TGTGCCACCAGCAGAGATTTCGCGAGCGGTGAAGCTTTCTTT

length: 16
D: .
V: TRBV4-1
J: TRBJ2-4
size: .
CDR3: CASSSPYRDTRNIQYF
DNA: TGCGCCAGCAGCTCTCCTTACCGGGACACCCGAAACATTCAGTACTTC

length: 12
D: .
V: TRBV18
J: TRBJ1-1
size: .
CDR3: CASSRENTEAFF
DNA: TGTGCCAGCTCACGAGAGAACACTGAAGCTTTCTTT

length: 15
D: .
V: TRBV7-9
J: TRBJ2-5
size: .
CDR3: CASSISGAAQETQYF
DNA: TGTGCCAGCAGTATTAGCGGCGCCGCCCAAGAGACCCAGTACTTC

length: 14
D: TRBD2
V: TRBV6-5
J: TRBJ2-1
size: .
CDR3: CAGHPAGGSNEQFF
DNA: TGTGCCGGCCACCCAGCGGGGGGGAGTAATGAGCAGTTCTTC

length: 16
D: .
V: TRBV25-1
J: TRBJ2-2
size: .
CDR3: CASSRIAEVNTGELFF
DNA: TGTGCCAGCAGTCGGATAGCGGAGGTGAACACCGGGGAGCTGTTTTTT

length: 11
D: TRBD1
V: TRBV6-1
J: TRBJ1-2
size: .
CDR3: CASLTGPGYTF
DNA: TGTGCCAGCCTGACAGGGCCGGGCTACACCTTC

length: 14
D: TRBD1
V: TRBV4-2
J: TRBJ2-7
size: .
CDR3: CASSQGTGTYEQYF
DNA: TGTGCCAGCAGCCAAGGGACAGGTACCTACGAGCAGTACTTC

length: 14
D: .
V: TRBV6-5
J: TRBJ2-5
size: .
CDR3: CASSETETSGTQYF
DNA: TGTGCCAGCAGTGAAACGGAAACCTCGGGGACCCAGTACTTC

length: 13
D: TRBD1
V: TRBV30
J: TRBJ2-7
size: .
CDR3: CAWNPGTGGEQYF
DNA: TGTGCCTGGAACCCCGGGACAGGGGGCGAGCAGTACTTC

length: 14
D: .
V: TRBV18
J: TRBJ1-4
size: .
CDR3: CASSPESGVEKLFF
DNA: TGTGCCAGCTCACCGGAATCGGGAGTCGAAAAACTGTTTTTT

length: 11
D: .
V: TRBV20-1
J: TRBJ2-5
size: .
CDR3: CSASLKETQYF
DNA: TGCAGTGCTAGTCTAAAAGAGACCCAGTACTTC

length: 15
D: TRBD1
V: TRBV5-1
J: TRBJ1-1
size: .
CDR3: CASSVQGAKNTEAFF
DNA: TGCGCCAGCAGCGTACAGGGGGCGAAGAACACTGAAGCTTTCTTT

length: 13
D: .
V: TRBV2
J: TRBJ2-1
size: .
CDR3: CASTPLRGNEQFF
DNA: TGTGCCAGCACCCCTCTGAGGGGGAATGAGCAGTTCTTC

length: 13
D: .
V: TRBV5-4
J: TRBJ1-2
size: once
CDR3: CAGLRGRADGYTF
DNA: TGTGCCGGGCTACGAGGGAGGGCGGATGGCTACACCTTC

length: 16
D: TRBD1
V: TRBV18
J: TRBJ1-6
size: .
CDR3: CASSRSGTVNNSPLHF
DNA: TGTGCCAGCTCCCGATCCGGGACAGTGAACAATTCACCCCTCCACTTT

length: 14
D: .
V: TRBV9
J: TRBJ2-7
size: .
CDR3: CASSPLSSSYEQYF
DNA: TGTGCCAGCAGCCCTCTTTCCAGCTCCTACGAGCAGTACTTC

length: 15
D: .
V: TRBV18
J: TRBJ1-6
size: .
CDR3: CASSLPGAPNSPLHF
DNA: TGTGCCAGCTCTCTCCCAGGGGCTCCCAATTCACCCCTCCACTTT

length: 18
D: TRBD1
V: TRBV28
J: TRBJ1-6
size: .
CDR3: CASSPEMTGVTYNSPLHF
DNA: TGTGCCAGCAGCCCCGAAATGACAGGGGTGACCTATAATTCACCCCTCCACTTT

length: 13
D: .
V: TRBV5-4
J: TRBJ2-3
size: .
CDR3: CASSPPYTDTQYF
DNA: TGTGCCAGCAGCCCCCCCTACACAGATACGCAGTATTTT

length: 14
D: .
V: TRBV7-6
J: TRBJ2-2
size: few
CDR3: CASSLFDSAGELFF
DNA: TGTGCCAGCAGCTTATTCGACAGTGCCGGGGAGCTGTTTTTT

length: 15
D: TRBD1
V: TRBV28
J: TRBJ2-2
size: .
CDR3: CASSLDRANTGELFF
DNA: TGTGCCAGCAGTTTGGACAGGGCGAACACCGGGGAGCTGTTTTTT

length: 15
D: TRBD1
V: TRBV2
J: TRBJ2-2
size: .
CDR3: CASRTGQAGTGELFF
DNA: TGTGCCAGCAGAACGGGACAGGCAGGCACCGGGGAGCTGTTTTTT

length: 16
D: TRBD1
V: TRBV7-9
J: TRBJ1-2
size: .
CDR3: CASSQGTGGYVYGYTF
DNA: TGTGCCAGCAGCCAAGGGACAGGGGGCTATGTCTATGGCTACACCTTC

length: 14
D: .
V: TRBV2
J: TRBJ2-2
size: .
CDR3: CASKETVNTGELFF
DNA: TGTGCCAGCAAGGAGACCGTTAACACCGGGGAGCTGTTTTTT

length: 13
D: .
V: TRBV6-5
J: TRBJ1-4
size: .
CDR3: CASSFRQYEKLFF
DNA: TGTGCCAGCAGTTTCCGCCAGTATGAAAAACTGTTTTTT

length: 15
D: .
V: TRBV6-6
J: TRBJ2-7
size: .
CDR3: CASSPLSVWSYEQYF
DNA: TGTGCCAGCAGTCCCCTTAGTGTGTGGAGCTACGAGCAGTACTTC

length: 14
D: TRBD2
V: TRBV14
J: TRBJ2-1
size: .
CDR3: CASSQWTSGGPLFF
DNA: TGTGCCAGCAGCCAATGGACTAGCGGGGGGCCCTTGTTCTTC